The 5 T cell receptor beta chains in this list originate from one sample, sequenced in a study of blood T cell repertoires in COVID-19. TCRdb's copy holds only in-frame clones and misses some; the assay was immunoSEQ multiplex PCR. The data contain roughly 210,000 clones, approximately 81% of them singletons. Sequences were obtained from peripheral blood. The receptors originated from an elderly woman with COVID-19, enrolled during active disease.

The J gene is TRBJ1-2, the V gene TRBV2, with a weak D call TRBD1 (6 bases). This CDR3 comprises 16 residues. The germline CDR1 and CDR2 sequences are SNHLY and FYNNEI. Trimming cost V 1 base and J 4 bases, with 16 bases left between them. In nucleotides, the CDR3 is TGTGCCAGCAGTGAAGGGACTAGGGGGAAGACCTATGGCTACACCTTC. It codes for CASSEGTRGKTYGYTF.

This sequence joins TRBV7-9 and TRBJ2-3; TRBD2 matches at 7 bases. Germline V CDR1 and CDR2: SEHNR, FQNEAQ (reference sequence). The V gene end was trimmed by 4 bases and the J gene end by 0 bases; junction bases not matched to a gene: 4. The CDR3 runs 15 residues. The CDR3 here is CASSSISGSTDTQYF. Here the CDR3 DNA reads TGTGCCAGCAGCTCGATTAGCGGGAGCACAGATACGCAGTATTTT.

This clone came up a few times. This chain links TRBV18 with TRBJ1-1; D remains ambiguous. Germline CDR1 reads KGHSH; CDR2 reads LQKENI. The V end was cut by 2 bases, the J end by 4 bases, with 11 bases between. This CDR3 region has 14 residues. The CDR3 loop reads CASSPTPGTTEAFF. Here the CDR3 DNA reads TGTGCCAGCTCACCAACCCCGGGTACCACTGAAGCTTTCTTT.

This chain joins TRBV20-1 and TRBJ1-1, with a tentative D call TRBD1 (5 bases). CDR3 length equals 10 residues. Germline CDR1 and CDR2: DFQATT and SNEGSKA (reference sequence). V shed 4 bases and J shed 7 bases, with 7 bases lying between them. The CDR3 region is CSAKQVEAFF. CDR3 nucleotide sequence: TGCAGTGCTAAACAGGTTGAAGCTTTCTTT.

The CDR3 loop is CASSFMRKDGYTEAFF. CDR3 DNA: TGTGCCAGCAGCTTTATGAGGAAAGACGGGTACACTGAAGCTTTCTTT. The rearrangement links TRBV5-5 to TRBJ1-1; no clear D. The CDR3 is 16 amino acids. V dropped 2 bases and J dropped 3 bases, with 17 bases sitting between them. Germline CDR1 SGHKS, CDR2 YYEKEE (reference sequence).